The sequence of this TCR beta chain was determined in a study of cytomegalovirus exposure and HLA in healthy donors. Broader study findings: Researchers reported that a few CMV-associated chains were confirmed in vitro as CMV antigen-specific.

Amplification used 60 Vbeta primers and 13 Jbeta primers. The protocol was immunoSEQ multiplex PCR, while the TCRdb copy is restricted to in-frame clones and leaves out a portion. The sample is made up of 55,000 to 85,000 clones, and the top ten hold 2.4% of it. A word on this clone: Its antigen remains unidentified. At one end, the junction sequence differs from germline, possibly due to a read error. Other nucleotide sequences in the sample specify the same CDR3.

The CDR3 covers 18 residues. Germline CDR1 reads LGHNA; CDR2 reads YNFKEQ. This clonotype originated in a female donor in good health and CMV-seropositive. The sequenced sample was PBMCs. The V gene is TRBV4-2, the J gene TRBJ1-6; the D is unclear. CDR3 nucleotide sequence: TGTGCCAGCAGCCAAGACCCTCTTGGGAGCTCCTATAATTCACCCCTACACTTT. As protein: CASSQDPLGSSYNSPLHF.